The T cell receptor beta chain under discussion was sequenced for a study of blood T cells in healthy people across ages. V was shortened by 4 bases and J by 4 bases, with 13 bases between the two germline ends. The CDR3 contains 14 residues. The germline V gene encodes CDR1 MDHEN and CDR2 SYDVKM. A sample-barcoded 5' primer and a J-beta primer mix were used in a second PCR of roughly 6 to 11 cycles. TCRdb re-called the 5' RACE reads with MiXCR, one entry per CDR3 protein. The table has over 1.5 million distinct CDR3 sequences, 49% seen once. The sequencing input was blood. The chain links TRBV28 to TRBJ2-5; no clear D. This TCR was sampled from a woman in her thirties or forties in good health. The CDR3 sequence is CASSSRWYRETQYF. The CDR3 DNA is TGTGCCAGCAGTTCGCGGTGGTATCGAGAGACCCAGTACTTC.